Shown below are 15 T cell receptor beta chains from a single sample sequenced in a study of blood T cell repertoires in COVID-19. TCRdb's table, derived via immunoSEQ multiplex PCR, lists solely in-frame clones and lacks some. Of some 80,000 clones detected, about four fifths appear once; the ten largest clones hold 5.4%. The source material was peripheral blood. The receptor set was obtained from a woman of 80 years or more with active or convalescent COVID-19.

The V gene is TRBV19, the J gene TRBJ1-2; 8 positions agree with TRBD1. The CDR3 is made up of 13 amino acids. Germline trimming cut 4 bases from V and 4 bases from J; bases unmatched to any gene: 2. Germline lookup yields CDR1 LNHDA and CDR2 SQIVND (reference sequence). In nucleotides, the CDR3 is TGTGCCAGTAGTAATCAGGGGGCCTATGGCTACACCTTC. Translating gives CASSNQGAYGYTF.

The chain couples TRBV2 to TRBJ2-7; 11 bases match TRBD2. J lost 2 bases, V lost 6 bases, and 33 bases had no gene match. CDR3 size: 24 residues. CDR1 is SNHLY and CDR2 is FYNNEI in the germline V gene. This CDR3 reads CASRILPPRTSGGPGYPPAYEQYF. For the CDR3, the DNA is TGTGCCAGCAGAATCCTCCCACCCCGAACTAGCGGGGGCCCGGGATACCCCCCAGCCTACGAGCAGTACTTC. The complete variable domain, with remaining parts taken from reference TRBV2 and TRBJ2-7, reads EPEVTQTPSHQVTQMGQEVILRCVPISNHLYFYWYRQILGQKVEFLVSFYNNEISEKSEIFDDQFSVERPDGSNFTLKIRSTKLEDSAMYFCASRILPPRTSGGPGYPPAYEQYFGPGTRLTVT.

The genes are TRBV18 and TRBJ1-1; the D gene is possibly TRBD1 (6 bases). The V gene's germline CDR1 is KGHSH and CDR2 LQKENI. V was clipped by 1 base and J by 1 base, with 19 bases between them. The CDR3 length is 18 residues. The CDR3 protein is CASSPRQGLQRGNTEAFF. As DNA, the CDR3 is TGTGCCAGCTCACCACGGCAGGGGTTACAGAGGGGGAACACTGAAGCTTTCTTT.

The rearrangement uses TRBV7-2 and TRBJ2-2; D unresolved. CDR1 SGHTA and CDR2 FQGNSA come from the germline V gene. Trimming pared 2 bases from V and 6 bases from J, leaving 13 bases between. The CDR3 contains 15 residues. The CDR3: CASSLQRTAAGELFF. The CDR3 DNA follows: TGTGCCAGCAGCTTACAGCGAACGGCGGCCGGGGAGCTGTTTTTT.

V gene TRBV7-3 combines with J gene TRBJ2-1; TRBD2 agrees at 13 bases. The V gene end was trimmed by 5 bases and the J gene end by 7 bases; junction bases not matched to a gene: 11. The CDR3 consists of 17 residues. CDR1 SGHTA and CDR2 FQGTGA come from the germline V gene. CDR3 sequence reads: CASSPRTSGSFGNEQFF. CDR3 coding DNA: TGTGCCAGCAGCCCAAGGACTAGCGGGAGCTTTGGGAATGAGCAGTTCTTC.

This clone was seen a few times. The rearrangement uses TRBV5-4 and TRBJ1-6; weak D call: TRBD1 (6 bases). With 7 bases removed from V and 6 bases from J, the gap between germline ends came to 11 bases. The CDR3 extends over 13 amino acids. Germline lookup yields CDR1 SGHNT and CDR2 YYREEE (reference sequence). For the CDR3, the DNA is TGTGCCAGCCGACAGGACCGTAATTCACCCCTCCACTTT. Protein product: CASRQDRNSPLHF.

This chain links TRBV7-2 with TRBJ2-5, with TRBD1 matching 7 bases. Germline V lookup: CDR1 SGHTA, CDR2 FQGNSA. This CDR3 is built from 13 residues. Trimming removed 2 bases from V and 7 bases from J; junction bases left unmatched: 4. CDR3 coding DNA: TGTGCCAGCAGCTTAAGGGGGCGGGCGACCCAGTACTTC. It translates to CASSLRGRATQYF.

This clone was recorded a few times. V gene TRBV28 combines with J gene TRBJ1-5; D remains ambiguous. The CDR3 length is 14 residues. In germline, CDR1 is MDHEN, CDR2 SYDVKM. V was cut by 7 bases and J by 1 base, with 11 bases left in between. CDR3 protein: CASNRFTSNQPQHF. As DNA, the CDR3 is TGTGCCAGCAATCGGTTTACGAGCAATCAGCCCCAGCATTTT.

The genes are TRBV27 and TRBJ2-1; D may be TRBD2 (5 bases). Trimming took off 1 base at V and 12 bases at J, with 7 bases between the two ends. The CDR3 is 11 residues long. Germline CDR1 is MNHEY and CDR2 is SMNVEV (reference sequence). This chain's CDR3 is CASSLYGGQFF. The CDR3 DNA sequence: TGTGCCAGCAGTTTATATGGAGGGCAGTTCTTC.

The chain combines TRBV7-2 with TRBJ2-2, with D possibly TRBD2 on 5 matching bases. CDR1 SGHTA and CDR2 FQGNSA come from the germline V gene. This CDR3 contains 15 residues. Between the trimmed V and J ends, which lost 5 bases and 8 bases, there was a span of 18 bases. The CDR3 is CASSTAPGSQGELFF. The CDR3 coding sequence is TGTGCCAGCAGCACGGCACCGGGATCCCAAGGGGAGCTGTTTTTT.

The rearrangement uses TRBV10-2 and TRBJ1-5; 7 positions agree with TRBD1. The CDR3 is made up of 14 amino acids. Trimming removed 7 bases from V and 0 bases from J; junction bases left unmatched: 3. The germline gives CDR1 WSHSY, CDR2 SAAADI. The CDR3 sequence: CASTGQASNQPQHF. CDR3 DNA: TGCGCCAGCACTGGACAGGCTAGCAATCAGCCCCAGCATTTT.

In its sample, this clone was seen a few times. This chain connects TRBV5-1 to TRBJ1-3; D is ambiguous. The germline V gene encodes CDR1 SGHRS and CDR2 YFSETQ. V was pared by 0 bases and J by 4 bases, with 5 bases between. The CDR3 sequence is 13 residues long. The CDR3 protein is CASSLAAGNTIYF. The CDR3 DNA reads as TGCGCCAGCAGCTTGGCCGCGGGAAACACCATATATTTT.

The chain joins TRBV7-2 to TRBJ1-3, with 8 bases identical to TRBD1. V was pared by 3 bases and J by 3 bases, with 4 bases of the junction left unmatched. This CDR3 is built from 15 residues. The germline gives CDR1 SGHTA, CDR2 FQGNSA. This CDR3 reads CASSFQGAFGNTIYF. DNA for the CDR3: TGTGCCAGCAGCTTCCAGGGGGCGTTTGGAAACACCATATATTTT.

CDR3 sequence: CASSPTRTSGRNPLREQYF. DNA of the CDR3: TGTGCCAGCTCACCAACTCGGACTAGCGGGAGGAACCCTCTACGGGAGCAGTACTTC. The V and J genes are TRBV18 and TRBJ2-7; 14 nucleotides agree with TRBD2. With 2 bases clipped from V and 7 bases from J, the junction kept 16 bases outside the gene matches. Germline V lookup: CDR1 KGHSH, CDR2 LQKENI. The CDR3 is 19 residues long.

This clone was detected many times. The rearrangement links TRBV27 to TRBJ1-2; 9 bases align to TRBD1. The junction had 4 bases not matched to a gene; V was cut back by 0 bases and J by 8 bases. Germline-derived CDR1 and CDR2 are MNHEY and SMNVEV (reference sequence). CDR3 length: 14 residues. The CDR3 DNA reads TGTGCCAGCAGTTTATCTGGACAGGGGTACGGCTACACCTTC. Its protein is CASSLSGQGYGYTF.